One sample yielded the 30 T cell receptor beta chains listed below, sequenced in a study of T cell responses to AZD1222 COVID-19 vaccine. Measured with immunoSEQ multiplex PCR; TCRdb has only the in-frame clones, and not every one. The sample carries approximately 100,000 clones, over 75% recorded once. The sample was peripheral blood, taken on day 0 of AZD1222 vaccination. These receptors were collected from an adult in good health.

V and J are TRBV6-5 and TRBJ1-4; 7 positions agree with TRBD1. This CDR3 region has 15 residues. Per germline, CDR1 MNHEY and CDR2 SVGAGI. After removal of 5 bases from V and 3 bases from J, the junction contained 6 bases not matched to a gene. The CDR3 sequence is CASSNDRASNEKLFF. CDR3 bases: TGTGCCAGCAGTAACGACAGGGCATCTAATGAAAAACTGTTTTTT.

The chain recombines TRBV27 with TRBJ2-5, with D possibly being TRBD1 (6 bases). CDR1 MNHEY and CDR2 SMNVEV come from the germline V gene (reference sequence). The V gene lost 2 bases and the J gene lost 2 bases, with 15 bases spanning the gap. This CDR3 contains 16 residues. CDR3 in amino acids: CASSLRWGQYQETQYF. The CDR3 DNA sequence: TGTGCCAGCAGTTTAAGGTGGGGGCAATATCAAGAGACCCAGTACTTC.

This clone showed up just once. Since the CDR3 does not end with the conserved phenylalanine or tryptophan, this likely comes from a read error. The DNA is left out, because the CDR3 cannot be placed on it with certainty; the CDR3 is given as TCRdb lists it. The gene calls are TRBV27 and TRBJ2-7; the table's D call TRBD1 went unverified against the DNA. CDR1 and CDR2 from the germline V gene are MNHEY and SMNVEV (reference sequence). The CDR3 extends over 8 residues, inclusive of both ends. The CDR3 protein is CASSFQGP.

V and J are TRBV6-4 and TRBJ2-3; 9 bases are shared with TRBD1. Germline V gene sequence: CDR1 MRHNA, CDR2 SNTAGT. The length of the CDR3 is 15 residues. Trimming took 5 bases from V and 4 from J; bases not matched to a gene: 7. CDR3 coding DNA: TGTGCCAGCAGTACCACAGGGGGCCGCGCAGATACGCAGTATTTT. This gives the protein CASSTTGGRADTQYF.

The rearrangement links TRBV11-2 to TRBJ2-7; 9 bases agree with TRBD1. V shed 9 bases, J shed 3 bases, and the junction held 6 bases outside the gene matches. From germline, CDR1 is SGHAT and CDR2 FQNNGV. The CDR3 loop spans 13 amino acids. The CDR3 loop reads CASSRDRVYEQYF. CDR3 nucleotide sequence: TGTGCCAGTAGCCGGGACAGGGTCTACGAGCAGTACTTC.

The V gene is TRBV5-5, the J gene TRBJ2-6, with TRBD2 matching 9 bases. Germline V gene sequence: CDR1 SGHKS, CDR2 YYEKEE (reference sequence). CDR3 length equals 17 residues. V shed 4 bases, J shed 0 bases, and the junction held 5 bases outside the gene matches. In nucleotides, the CDR3 is TGTGCCAGCAGCGCTAGCGGGACAGCCTCTGGGGCCAACGTCCTGACTTTC. Amino acids: CASSASGTASGANVLTF.

The J gene is TRBJ1-6, the V gene TRBV11-2; 8 positions agree with TRBD1. V shed 7 bases and J 10 bases; nucleotides not matched to a gene: 9. The CDR3 contains 14 residues. The germline V gene has CDR1 SGHAT and CDR2 FQNNGV. For the CDR3, the DNA is TGTGCCAGCAACGACAGGGGAGGGAACTCACCCCTCCACTTT. Amino acids: CASNDRGGNSPLHF.

The chain recombines TRBV28 with TRBJ2-7; TRBD1 matches at 7 bases. The CDR3 has 14 amino acids. Germline V gene lookup returns CDR1 MDHEN and CDR2 SYDVKM. V shed 7 bases, J shed 2 bases, and the junction held 8 bases outside the gene matches. CDR3 region: CASTPQGPTYEQYF. The CDR3 DNA reads as TGTGCCAGCACTCCACAGGGGCCGACCTACGAGCAGTACTTC.

This clone was observed a single time. The chain recombines TRBV27 with TRBJ2-2; 7 nucleotides line up with TRBD1. The CDR3 consists of 14 residues. After removal of 1 base from V and 7 bases from J, the junction contained 3 bases not matched to a gene. CDR1 is MNHEY and CDR2 is SMNVEV in the germline V gene (reference sequence). The CDR3: CASSLYRGHGELFF. The CDR3 nucleotides are TGTGCCAGCAGTTTATACAGGGGCCACGGGGAGCTGTTTTTT.

The rearrangement links TRBV28 to TRBJ2-6; TRBD1 is a possible D gene (6 bases). The V end was cut by 8 bases, the J end by 0 bases, with 20 bases between. CDR3 length equals 18 residues. From germline, CDR1 is MDHEN and CDR2 SYDVKM. In DNA, the CDR3 is TGTGCCAGCCCGAACCCAGGGGCCCATCCCTCTGGGGCCAACGTCCTGACTTTC. It codes for CASPNPGAHPSGANVLTF.

The chain links TRBV28 to TRBJ2-5; weak D call: TRBD1 (5 bases). Trimming shortened V by 6 bases and J by 4 bases, and 18 bases separated the two germline ends. This CDR3 contains 15 residues. Germline V CDR1 and CDR2: MDHEN, SYDVKM. The CDR3 DNA reads as TGTGCCAGCAGGAATCCGCTTAGGGGAATAGAGACCCAGTACTTC. Encoded protein: CASRNPLRGIETQYF.

The J gene is TRBJ2-3, the V gene TRBV2; the D gene is possibly TRBD1 (5 bases). The V and J ends lost 6 bases and 0 bases respectively, with 13 bases between them. This CDR3 comprises 15 residues. Per germline, CDR1 SNHLY and CDR2 FYNNEI. The CDR3 loop reads CASRVTAASTDTQYF. In DNA form, the CDR3 reads TGTGCCAGCAGGGTGACAGCAGCTAGCACAGATACGCAGTATTTT.

A few counts support this clone. V is TRBV5-6 and J is TRBJ1-1; D ambiguous. V lost 4 bases, J lost 1 base, and 8 bases lay in between. Per germline, CDR1 SGHDT and CDR2 YYEEEE. This CDR3 spans 13 amino acids. The CDR3 reads CASSPDPNTEAFF. DNA of the CDR3: TGTGCCAGCAGCCCGGACCCGAACACTGAAGCTTTCTTT.

V gene TRBV6-5 combines with J gene TRBJ2-7; 7 nucleotides align to TRBD1. CDR1 is MNHEY, CDR2 SVGAGI, per germline. The CDR3 is 15 residues long. Unmatched junction bases numbered 9, after V lost 5 bases and J lost 2 bases. DNA for the CDR3: TGTGCCAGCAGTCCCCTCCGACAGGGACCCTACGAGCAGTACTTC. Its translation: CASSPLRQGPYEQYF.

The V call is TRBV7-9, the J call TRBJ2-7; D remains ambiguous. Deletions cut 4 bases from V and 2 bases from J, with 15 bases between. The CDR3 sequence is 15 residues long. CDR1 and CDR2 from the germline V gene are SEHNR and FQNEAQ (reference sequence). The DNA of the CDR3 is TGTGCCAGCAGCTACGCTCCCGACCCGACCTACGAGCAGTACTTC. Amino acids: CASSYAPDPTYEQYF.

The chain combines TRBV19 with TRBJ1-6; the match to TRBD1 covers 12 bases. CDR1 LNHDA and CDR2 SQIVND come from the germline V gene (reference sequence). The CDR3 extends over 16 amino acids. J was trimmed by 9 bases and V by 3 bases; bases with no gene match: 6. The CDR3 sequence: CASSIGDRGLGSPLHF. The CDR3 nucleotides are TGTGCCAGTAGTATCGGGGACAGGGGGCTTGGTTCACCCCTCCACTTT. Using reference TRBV19 and TRBJ1-6 for the parts outside the CDR3, the full variable domain is DGGITQSPKYLFRKEGQNVTLSCEQNLNHDAMYWYRQDPGQGLRLIYYSQIVNDFQKGDIAEGYSVSREKKESFPLTVTSAQKNPTAFYLCASSIGDRGLGSPLHFGNGTRLTVT.

This chain connects TRBV10-3 to TRBJ2-1; 7 bases fit TRBD2. Germline lookup yields CDR1 ENHRY and CDR2 SYGVKD. This CDR3 has 16 residues. With V trimmed by 5 bases and J by 4 bases, 11 bases remained unmatched. CDR3 DNA sequence: TGTGCCATCAGTTTCGCGGGGGAGGGGTTTTACAATGAGCAGTTCTTC. Protein: CAISFAGEGFYNEQFF.

This sequence joins TRBV28 and TRBJ2-7, with D tentatively TRBD1 (5 bases). The ends were cut back, 2 bases at V and 1 base at J, with 12 bases in the middle. The CDR3 totals 15 residues. The germline V gene has CDR1 MDHEN and CDR2 SYDVKM. The CDR3 loop is CASSLIGAGSYEQYF. The CDR3 DNA sequence: TGTGCCAGCAGTTTAATTGGTGCAGGGTCCTACGAGCAGTACTTC. Variable domain in full (rest from reference TRBV28 and TRBJ2-7): DVKVTQSSRYLVKRTGEKVFLECVQDMDHENMFWYRQDPGLGLRLIYFSYDVKMKEKGDIPEGYSVSREKKERFSLILESASTNQTSMYLCASSLIGAGSYEQYFGPGTRLTVT.

Concerning this clone itself: One end of the junction varies from germline; a read error may be responsible. V and J are TRBV2 and TRBJ2-5, with D perhaps matching TRBD1 (8 bases). The CDR3 is 14 residues long. Per germline, CDR1 SNHLY and CDR2 FYNNEI. The CDR3 DNA reads TGTGCCGGCAGGACAGGGAGGGGTCAAGAGACCCAGTACTTC. It yields the protein CAGRTGRGQETQYF.

V is TRBV29-1 and J is TRBJ1-2; D gene ambiguous. Germline lookup yields CDR1 SQVTM and CDR2 ANQGSEA. V was cut by 7 bases and J by 3 bases, with 9 bases left in between. The CDR3 runs 11 residues. The CDR3: CSGNTDYGYTF. Here the CDR3 DNA reads TGCAGCGGGAACACAGACTATGGCTACACCTTC.

The chain has TRBV3-1 (or the pseudogene TRBV3-2) and TRBJ1-1, with 7 bases fitting TRBD1. Trimming at V came to 1 base and at J to 3 bases, leaving 5 bases not matched to a gene. This CDR3 spans 15 amino acids. The germline gives CDR1 LGHDT, CDR2 YNNKEL (reference sequence). The CDR3 region is CASSQGAGGHTEAFF. DNA for the CDR3: TGTGCCAGCAGCCAAGGAGCAGGGGGGCACACTGAAGCTTTCTTT.

The genes are TRBV3-1 (or the pseudogene TRBV3-2) and TRBJ1-2; D gene unclear. Germline assignment: CDR1 LGHDT and CDR2 YNNKEL (reference sequence). The CDR3 extends over 15 amino acids. Trimming stripped 3 bases from V and 4 bases from J, with 15 bases between. DNA of the CDR3: TGTGCCAGCAGCCAGACCGCCGACGGATTCTATGGCTACACCTTC. It yields the protein CASSQTADGFYGYTF.

The chain combines TRBV6-1 with TRBJ1-2; perhaps TRBD1 as D (6 bases). Germline-derived CDR1 and CDR2 are MNHNS and SASEGT. The CDR3 totals 12 residues. V dropped 2 bases and J dropped 8 bases, with 9 bases sitting between them. For the CDR3, the DNA is TGTGCCAGCAGTGAAACAGGGTTCGGCTACACCTTC. It encodes CASSETGFGYTF.

The chain uses TRBV7-6 and TRBJ2-2; TRBD2 agrees at 12 bases. The CDR3 covers 19 residues. Germline V gene sequence: CDR1 SGHVS, CDR2 FNYEAQ. The junction had 13 bases not matched to a gene; V was cut back by 5 bases and J by 3 bases. CDR3 coding DNA: TGTGCCAGCAGCCCGCAACTAGCGGGGGGCCGAGTGGACACCGGGGAGCTGTTTTTT. This encodes CASSPQLAGGRVDTGELFF. The full variable domain, with the rest looked up from reference TRBV7-6 and TRBJ2-2, is GAGVSQSPRYKVTKRGQDVALRCDPISGHVSLYWYRQALGQGPEFLTYFNYEAQQDKSGLPNDRFSAERPEGSISTLTIQRTEQRDSAMYRCASSPQLAGGRVDTGELFFGEGSRLTVL.

This clone appeared a few times. The CDR3 loop reads CASTSGGIPGELFF. DNA for the CDR3: TGTGCCAGCACTAGCGGGGGAATTCCCGGGGAGCTGTTTTTT. The chain links TRBV2 to TRBJ2-2; 10 positions agree with TRBD2. Trimming removed 7 bases from V and 6 bases from J; junction bases left unmatched: 5. This CDR3 spans 14 amino acids. The V gene's germline CDR1 is SNHLY and CDR2 FYNNEI.

The chain joins TRBV7-6 to TRBJ1-4, with TRBD1 matching 8 bases. The CDR3 spans 17 residues. With V trimmed by 3 bases and J by 6 bases, 12 bases remained unmatched. Germline CDR1 reads SGHVS; CDR2 reads FNYEAQ. The CDR3 region is CASSLPRQGASDEKLFF. DNA of the CDR3: TGTGCCAGCAGCTTGCCCCGTCAGGGGGCGTCGGATGAAAAACTGTTTTTT.

The sample holds one count of this clone. The gene calls are TRBV6-5 and TRBJ1-2; D remains ambiguous. The V end lost 5 bases, the J end lost 6 bases, and 10 bases lay between the germline ends. CDR1 and CDR2 (germline): MNHEY, SVGAGI. The CDR3 has 12 residues. In DNA, the CDR3 is TGTGCCAGCAGTATAAACGCTAATGGCTACACCTTC. It specifies CASSINANGYTF.

V gene TRBV27 combines with J gene TRBJ1-5, with D perhaps TRBD1 (5 bases). The germline V gene encodes CDR1 MNHEY and CDR2 SMNVEV (reference sequence). The V end lost 3 bases, the J end lost 2 bases, and 8 bases lay between the germline ends. The CDR3 is made up of 14 amino acids. CDR3 region: CASSLTRGNQPQHF. The CDR3 nucleotides read TGTGCCAGCAGTTTGACCAGGGGCAATCAGCCCCAGCATTTT.

The J gene is TRBJ2-2, the V gene TRBV19; 9 bases agree with TRBD1. The CDR3 is 14 residues long. V gave up 4 bases and J gave up 10 bases; unmatched junction bases: 7. CDR1 and CDR2 from the germline V gene are LNHDA and SQIVND (reference sequence). This CDR3 is CASSTGTGSAELFF. For the CDR3, the DNA is TGTGCCAGTAGTACCGGGACAGGGAGCGCGGAGCTGTTTTTT.

The chain joins TRBV5-5 to TRBJ1-3, with no clear D. The germline gives CDR1 SGHKS, CDR2 YYEKEE (reference sequence). The V and J ends lost 0 bases and 2 bases respectively, with 9 bases between them. CDR3 length: 15 amino acids. In DNA, the CDR3 is TGTGCCAGCAGCTTGGGGGCTGCTACTGGAAACACCATATATTTT. Protein product: CASSLGAATGNTIYF.